Here is one T cell receptor (beta chain) with its context. Its antigen is not identified. This entry belongs to a study of cytomegalovirus exposure and HLA in healthy donors. Study-level background: A subsequent analysis stated that the 110 or so validation repertoires were run on the same platform as the approximately 700 first-cohort repertoires. Study findings and constraints: Reportedly, cytomegalovirus status was diagnosed with high sensitivity and specificity.

Among the approximately 110 subjects of the validation cohort, separate from the roughly 670-subject first cohort, were the donors. Germline trimming cut 4 bases from V and 0 bases from J; bases unmatched to any gene: 10. Germline V gene data show CDR1 as SGHRS and CDR2 as YFSETQ. The CDR3 loop spans 19 amino acids. Profiling relied on immunoSEQ multiplex PCR, and the TCRdb table lists in-frame clones only, not all of them. The sample lists some 310,000 clones; approximately 91% were seen once. Sequencing was carried out using PBMCs. This TCR was recovered from a man aged 25-45 years in good health and CMV-seronegative. The gene calls are TRBV5-1 and TRBJ2-3; 14 nucleotides align to TRBD2. The CDR3 DNA sequence: TGCGCCAGCAGCCTTCTTGGGACTAGCGGGGGACCTAGCACAGATACGCAGTATTTT. Protein: CASSLLGTSGGPSTDTQYF.